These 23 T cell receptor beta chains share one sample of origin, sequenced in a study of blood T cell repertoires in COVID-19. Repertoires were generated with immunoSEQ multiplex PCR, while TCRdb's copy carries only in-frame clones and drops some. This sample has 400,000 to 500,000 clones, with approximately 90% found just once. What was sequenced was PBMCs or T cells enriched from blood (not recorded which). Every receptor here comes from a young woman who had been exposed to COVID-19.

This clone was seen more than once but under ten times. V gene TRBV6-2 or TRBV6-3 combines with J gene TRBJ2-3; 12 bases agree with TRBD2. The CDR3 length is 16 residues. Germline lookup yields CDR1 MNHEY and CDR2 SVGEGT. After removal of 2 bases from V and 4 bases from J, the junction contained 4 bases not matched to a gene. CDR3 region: CASSYRTSGVSDTQYF. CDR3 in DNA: TGTGCCAGCAGTTACCGGACTAGCGGGGTGTCAGATACGCAGTATTTT.

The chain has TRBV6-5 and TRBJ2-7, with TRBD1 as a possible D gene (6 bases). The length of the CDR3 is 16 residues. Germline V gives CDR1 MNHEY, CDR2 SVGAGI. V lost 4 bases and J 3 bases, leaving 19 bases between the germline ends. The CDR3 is CASSLSTGRANYEQYF. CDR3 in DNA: TGTGCCAGCAGTTTGTCGACAGGTAGGGCTAACTACGAGCAGTACTTC.

The CDR3 DNA is TGTGCCACCAGCAATTACAGAAACTATGGCTACACCTTC. Translated: CATSNYRNYGYTF. This rearrangement joins TRBV15 to TRBJ1-2, with D unclear. This CDR3 region has 13 residues. Trimming pared 4 bases from V and 2 bases from J, leaving 8 bases between. From germline, CDR1 is LNHNV and CDR2 YYDKDF (reference sequence). Complete variable domain (other parts from reference TRBV15 and TRBJ1-2): DAMVIQNPRYQVTQFGKPVTLSCSQTLNHNVMYWYQQKSSQAPKLLFHYYDKDFNNEADTPDNFQSRRPNTSFCFLDIRSPGLGDTAMYLCATSNYRNYGYTFGSGTRLTVV.

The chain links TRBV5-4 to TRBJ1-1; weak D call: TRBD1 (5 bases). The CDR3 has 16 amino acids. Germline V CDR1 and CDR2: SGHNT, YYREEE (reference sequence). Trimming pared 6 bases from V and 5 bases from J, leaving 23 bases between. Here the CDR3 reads CASITRVGVGGTEAFF. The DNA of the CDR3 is TGTGCCAGCATCACCCGGGTGGGGGTTGGAGGGACTGAAGCTTTCTTT.

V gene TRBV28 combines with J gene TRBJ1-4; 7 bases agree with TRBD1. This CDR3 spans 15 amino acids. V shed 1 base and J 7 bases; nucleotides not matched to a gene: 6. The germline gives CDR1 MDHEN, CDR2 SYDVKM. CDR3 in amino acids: CASSLSQGFGEKLFF. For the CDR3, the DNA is TGTGCCAGCAGTTTATCACAGGGGTTTGGTGAAAAACTGTTTTTT.

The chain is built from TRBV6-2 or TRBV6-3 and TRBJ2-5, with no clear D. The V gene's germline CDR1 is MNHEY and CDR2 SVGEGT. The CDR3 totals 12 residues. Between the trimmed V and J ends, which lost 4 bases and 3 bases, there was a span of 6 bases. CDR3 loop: CASSLYEETQYF. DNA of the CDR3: TGTGCCAGCAGTTTGTATGAAGAGACCCAGTACTTC.

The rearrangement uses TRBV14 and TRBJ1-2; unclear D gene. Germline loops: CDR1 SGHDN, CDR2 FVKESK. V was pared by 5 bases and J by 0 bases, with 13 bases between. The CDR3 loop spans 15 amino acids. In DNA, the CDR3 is TGTGCCAGCAGCGCTCCGGGGATCCCTAACTATGGCTACACCTTC. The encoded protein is CASSAPGIPNYGYTF.

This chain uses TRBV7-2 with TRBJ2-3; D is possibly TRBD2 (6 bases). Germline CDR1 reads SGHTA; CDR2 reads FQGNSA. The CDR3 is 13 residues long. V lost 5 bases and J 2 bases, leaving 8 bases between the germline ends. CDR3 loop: CASSGDFTDTQYF. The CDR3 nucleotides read TGTGCCAGCAGCGGGGACTTCACAGATACGCAGTATTTT. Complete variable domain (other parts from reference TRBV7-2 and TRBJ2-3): GAGVSQSPSNKVTEKGKDVELRCDPISGHTALYWYRQSLGQGLEFLIYFQGNSAPDKSGLPSDRFSAERTGGSVSTLTIQRTQQEDSAVYLCASSGDFTDTQYFGPGTRLTVL.

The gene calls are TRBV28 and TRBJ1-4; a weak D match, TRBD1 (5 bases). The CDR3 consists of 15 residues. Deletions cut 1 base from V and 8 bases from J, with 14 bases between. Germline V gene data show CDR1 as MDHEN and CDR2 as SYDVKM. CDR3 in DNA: TGTGCCAGCAGTTTATCCGTTTCAGGGAACGAAAAACTGTTTTTT. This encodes CASSLSVSGNEKLFF.

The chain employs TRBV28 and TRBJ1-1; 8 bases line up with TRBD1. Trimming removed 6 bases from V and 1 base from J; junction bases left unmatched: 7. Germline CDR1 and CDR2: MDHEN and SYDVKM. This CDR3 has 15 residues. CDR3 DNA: TGTGCCAGCAGGCACCCAGGGGGCTGGAACACTGAAGCTTTCTTT. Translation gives CASRHPGGWNTEAFF.

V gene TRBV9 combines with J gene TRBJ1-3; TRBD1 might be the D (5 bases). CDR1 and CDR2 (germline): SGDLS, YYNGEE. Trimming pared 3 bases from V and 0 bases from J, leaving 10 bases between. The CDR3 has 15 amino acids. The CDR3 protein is CASSARQLSGNTIYF. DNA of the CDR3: TGTGCCAGCAGCGCTCGACAGCTCTCTGGAAACACCATATATTTT.

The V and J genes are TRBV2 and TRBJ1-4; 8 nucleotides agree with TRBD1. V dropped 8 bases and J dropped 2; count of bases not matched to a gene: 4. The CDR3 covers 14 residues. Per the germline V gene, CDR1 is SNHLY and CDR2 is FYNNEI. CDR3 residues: CASVAGGTNEKLFF. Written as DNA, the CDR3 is TGTGCCAGCGTAGCAGGGGGCACTAATGAAAAACTGTTTTTT. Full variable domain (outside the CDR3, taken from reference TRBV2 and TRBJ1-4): EPEVTQTPSHQVTQMGQEVILRCVPISNHLYFYWYRQILGQKVEFLVSFYNNEISEKSEIFDDQFSVERPDGSNFTLKIRSTKLEDSAMYFCASVAGGTNEKLFFGSGTQLSVL.

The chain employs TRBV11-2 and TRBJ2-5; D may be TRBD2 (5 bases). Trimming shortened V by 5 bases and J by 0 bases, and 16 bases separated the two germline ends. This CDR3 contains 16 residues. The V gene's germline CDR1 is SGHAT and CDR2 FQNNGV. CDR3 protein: CASSPAAGLYQETQYF. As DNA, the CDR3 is TGTGCCAGCAGCCCTGCGGCAGGACTGTACCAAGAGACCCAGTACTTC.

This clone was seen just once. CDR3 in amino acids: CASSIEASGITDTQYF. The CDR3 DNA reads TGTGCCAGCTCCATAGAGGCTAGCGGAATCACAGATACGCAGTATTTT. The rearrangement joins TRBV18 to TRBJ2-3, with 7 bases fitting TRBD2. Germline V CDR1 and CDR2: KGHSH, LQKENI. V trimming: 6 bases; J trimming: 2 bases; junction bases outside the gene matches: 11. The CDR3 runs to 16 residues.

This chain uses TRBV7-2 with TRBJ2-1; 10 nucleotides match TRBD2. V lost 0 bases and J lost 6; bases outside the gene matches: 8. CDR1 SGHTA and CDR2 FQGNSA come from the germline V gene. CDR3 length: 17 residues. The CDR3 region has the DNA TGTGCCAGCAGCTTAGCCGGTGGAGCGGGGGGGCTCAATGAGCAGTTCTTC. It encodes CASSLAGGAGGLNEQFF.

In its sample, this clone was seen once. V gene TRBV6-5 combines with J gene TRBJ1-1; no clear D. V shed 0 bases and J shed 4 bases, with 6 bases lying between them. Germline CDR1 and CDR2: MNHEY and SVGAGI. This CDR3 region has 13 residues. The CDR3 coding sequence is TGTGCCAGCAGTTACTCGGGCGTCACTGAAGCTTTCTTT. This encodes CASSYSGVTEAFF.

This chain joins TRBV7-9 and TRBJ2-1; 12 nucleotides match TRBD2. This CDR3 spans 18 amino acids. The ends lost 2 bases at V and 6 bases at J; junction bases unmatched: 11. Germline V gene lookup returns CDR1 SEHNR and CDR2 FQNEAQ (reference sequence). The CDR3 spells CASSLRGSPLAGGNEQFF. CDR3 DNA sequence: TGTGCCAGCAGCTTAAGAGGTTCCCCACTAGCGGGGGGCAATGAGCAGTTCTTC.

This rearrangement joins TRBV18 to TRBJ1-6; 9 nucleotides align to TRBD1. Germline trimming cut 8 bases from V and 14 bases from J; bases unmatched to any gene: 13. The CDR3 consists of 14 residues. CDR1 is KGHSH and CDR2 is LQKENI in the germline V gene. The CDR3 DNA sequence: TGTGCCAGCACCTCCTTGGGACAGGGCCCCACCCTCCACTTT. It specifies CASTSLGQGPTLHF.

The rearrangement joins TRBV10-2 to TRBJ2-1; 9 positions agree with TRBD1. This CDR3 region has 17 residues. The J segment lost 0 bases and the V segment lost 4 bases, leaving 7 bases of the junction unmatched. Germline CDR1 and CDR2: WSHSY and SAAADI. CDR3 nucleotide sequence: TGCGCCAGCAGTGGACAGGGGGTAAGGGGCTCCTACAATGAGCAGTTCTTC. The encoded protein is CASSGQGVRGSYNEQFF.

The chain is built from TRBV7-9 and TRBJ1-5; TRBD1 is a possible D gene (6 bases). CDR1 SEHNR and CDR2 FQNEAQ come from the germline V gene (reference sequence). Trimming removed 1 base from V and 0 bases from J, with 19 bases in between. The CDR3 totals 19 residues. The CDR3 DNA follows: TGTGCCAGCAGCTTAGAGCCGGACAGCACCATTTATAGCAATCAGCCCCAGCATTTT. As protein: CASSLEPDSTIYSNQPQHF.

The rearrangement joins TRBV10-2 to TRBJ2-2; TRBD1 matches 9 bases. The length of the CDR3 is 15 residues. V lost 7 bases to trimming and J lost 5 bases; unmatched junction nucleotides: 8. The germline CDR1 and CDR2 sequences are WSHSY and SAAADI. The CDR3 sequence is CASTAQGAGTGELFF. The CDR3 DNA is TGCGCCAGCACCGCACAGGGGGCGGGGACCGGGGAGCTGTTTTTT.

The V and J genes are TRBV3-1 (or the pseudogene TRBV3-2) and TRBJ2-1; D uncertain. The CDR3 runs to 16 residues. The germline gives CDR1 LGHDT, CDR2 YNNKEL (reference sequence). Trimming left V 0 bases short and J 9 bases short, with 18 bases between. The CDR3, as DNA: TGTGCCAGCAGCCAAGACAGAGAACGGTGGGCAGGTGAGCAGTTCTTC. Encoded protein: CASSQDRERWAGEQFF.

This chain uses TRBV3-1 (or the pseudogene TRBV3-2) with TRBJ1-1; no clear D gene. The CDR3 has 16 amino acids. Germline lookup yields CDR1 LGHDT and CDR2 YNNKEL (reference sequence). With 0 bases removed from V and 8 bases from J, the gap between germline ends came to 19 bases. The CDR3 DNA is TGTGCCAGCAGCCAAGATCGGGAAGAAATTTCCAGAGAAGCTTTCTTT. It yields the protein CASSQDREEISREAFF.